The 3 T cell receptor beta chains reported below all come from one sample, sequenced in a study of blood T cell repertoires in COVID-19. Repertoires were generated with immunoSEQ multiplex PCR, while TCRdb's copy carries only in-frame clones and drops some. The profile shows 100,000 to 120,000 clones, 90% of them singletons. Sequenced material: peripheral blood. The receptor source for this set is a woman aged 45-59 years with acute or convalescent COVID-19.

The chain couples TRBV21-1 to TRBJ1-3. TRBV21-1 is classified as a pseudogene. The CDR3 length is 13 residues. The CDR3 loop reads CASPESSGNTIYF. In DNA, the CDR3 is TGTGCCAGCCCGGAGAGCTCTGGAAACACCATATATTTT.

This chain joins TRBV24-1 and TRBJ1-1; no clear D. The CDR3 sequence is 13 residues long. The ends were cut back, 5 bases at V and 1 base at J, with 7 bases in the middle. Germline V gene lookup returns CDR1 KGHDR and CDR2 SFDVKD. CDR3 bases: TGTGCCACCAGTGCACAGAAGAACACTGAAGCTTTCTTT. Protein: CATSAQKNTEAFF.

This chain joins TRBV27 and TRBJ1-1; D is unclear. The CDR3 is 10 amino acids. Per the germline V gene, CDR1 is MNHEY and CDR2 is SMNVEV (reference sequence). Trimming took 8 bases from V and 7 from J, leaving 8 bases between them. The CDR3 sequence is CASAEDEAFF. The CDR3 DNA is TGTGCCAGCGCAGAGGATGAAGCTTTCTTT.